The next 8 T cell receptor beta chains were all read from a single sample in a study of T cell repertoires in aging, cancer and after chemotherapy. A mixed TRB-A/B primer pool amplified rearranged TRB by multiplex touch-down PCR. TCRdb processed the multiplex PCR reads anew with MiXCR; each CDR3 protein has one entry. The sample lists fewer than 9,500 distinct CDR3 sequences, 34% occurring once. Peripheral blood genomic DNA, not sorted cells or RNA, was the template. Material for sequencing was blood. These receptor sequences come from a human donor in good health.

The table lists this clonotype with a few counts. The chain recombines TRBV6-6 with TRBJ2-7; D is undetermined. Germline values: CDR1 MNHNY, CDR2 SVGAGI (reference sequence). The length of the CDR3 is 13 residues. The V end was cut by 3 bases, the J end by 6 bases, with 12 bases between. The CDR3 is CASSYGVFSEQYF. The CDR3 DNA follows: TGTGCCAGCAGTTATGGGGTCTTCTCCGAGCAGTACTTC.

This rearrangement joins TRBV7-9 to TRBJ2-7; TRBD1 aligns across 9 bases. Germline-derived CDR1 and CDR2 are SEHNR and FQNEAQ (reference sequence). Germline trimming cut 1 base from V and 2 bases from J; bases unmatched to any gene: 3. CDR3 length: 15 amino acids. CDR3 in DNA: TGTGCCAGCAGCTTAGATTACAGGGGGCCCTACGAGCAGTACTTC. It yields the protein CASSLDYRGPYEQYF.

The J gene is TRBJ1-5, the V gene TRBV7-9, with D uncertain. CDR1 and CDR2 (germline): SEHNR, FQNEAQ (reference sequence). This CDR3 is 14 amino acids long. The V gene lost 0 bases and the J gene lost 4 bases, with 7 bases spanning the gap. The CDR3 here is CASSLARTNQPQHF. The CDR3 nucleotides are TGTGCCAGCAGCTTAGCGCGAACAAATCAGCCCCAGCATTTT.

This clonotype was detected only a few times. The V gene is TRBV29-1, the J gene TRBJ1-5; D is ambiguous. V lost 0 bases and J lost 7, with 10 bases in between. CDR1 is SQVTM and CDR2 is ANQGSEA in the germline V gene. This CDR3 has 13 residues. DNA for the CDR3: TGCAGCGTTGAAGAAGCAGCCGGACAGCCCCAGCATTTT. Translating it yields CSVEEAAGQPQHF.

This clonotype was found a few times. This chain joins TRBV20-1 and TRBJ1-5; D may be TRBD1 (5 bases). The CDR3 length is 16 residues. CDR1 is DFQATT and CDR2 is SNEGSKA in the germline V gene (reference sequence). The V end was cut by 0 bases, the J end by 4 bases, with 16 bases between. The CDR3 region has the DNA TGCAGTGCTAGAGATGGTTCTCGACAGACAAATCAGCCCCAGCATTTT. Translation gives CSARDGSRQTNQPQHF.

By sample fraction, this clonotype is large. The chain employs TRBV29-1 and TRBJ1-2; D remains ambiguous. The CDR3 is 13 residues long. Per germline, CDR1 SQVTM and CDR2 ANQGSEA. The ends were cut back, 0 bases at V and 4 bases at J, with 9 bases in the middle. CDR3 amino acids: CSVEDPNGYGYTF. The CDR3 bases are TGCAGCGTTGAAGATCCGAACGGCTATGGCTACACCTTC.

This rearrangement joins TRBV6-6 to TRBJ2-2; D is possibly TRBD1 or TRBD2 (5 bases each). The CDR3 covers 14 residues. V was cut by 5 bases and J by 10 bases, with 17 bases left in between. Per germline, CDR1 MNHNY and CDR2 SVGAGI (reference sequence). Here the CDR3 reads CASSLWSGDEELFF. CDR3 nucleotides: TGTGCCAGCAGTCTTTGGTCCGGGGACGAGGAGCTGTTTTTT.

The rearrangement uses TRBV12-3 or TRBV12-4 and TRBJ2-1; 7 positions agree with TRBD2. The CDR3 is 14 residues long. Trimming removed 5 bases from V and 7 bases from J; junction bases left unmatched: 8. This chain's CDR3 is CASSRTSRRNEQFF. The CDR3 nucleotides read TGTGCCAGCAGTAGGACTAGTAGGCGGAATGAGCAGTTCTTC.